The text below deals with one TCR beta chain. This clone was seen a handful of times. The antigen it recognizes is unknown. No much larger clonotype is one base removed from it; base qualities were not supplied. TCRbeta CDR3 regions were amplified from genomic DNA using the immunoSEQ Assay, a bias-controlled multiplex PCR. For the original study's pipeline: The number of nucleated cells in each sample was estimated from the amplification of reference gene primers within the assay. To quantify the absolute abundance of each unique TCRbeta CDR3 rearrangement, sequence reads were collapsed and filtered. Productive Simpson clonality was computed per sample as the square root of Simpson's diversity index over productive rearrangements. As stored in TCRdb, this immuneACCESS dataset retains in-frame rearrangements with V and J assigned. A fraction of the clones does not appear; measured against another copy, unresolved V genes explain less than half of the discrepancy, and the remainder lacks a known reason. That table gives V, J and clone size, and the DNA gave D and trimming. The sample data list fewer than 250,000 clones, and 65% to 85% of these were observed just once. Of the sample, roughly 8.2% is held by the ten largest clones.

This sample is drawn from a study of blood T cell repertoires in COVID-19 (dated by TCRdb to 2019 to 2021). As for the study more broadly: The collaborator samples originated in the United States, Italy and Spain and spanned the acute and convalescent phases of COVID-19. The repertoires were released in a freely available public database intended as a resource for research on the immune response to SARS-CoV-2. Nearly every sample came with metadata listing a de-identified subject ID, COVID-19 status, age in years and sex. The dataset comprised deeply sampled blood TCRbeta repertoires from subjects exposed to, actively infected with, or recovered from COVID-19. Where available, HLA class I and class II types were taken from metadata supplied by the sample provider and were not determined by assay-based typing. The material from the prospective study consisted of cDNA or gDNA derived from T cells, B-cell-depleted T cells, or PBMCs. The samples were drawn from the first 160 participants of the ongoing ImmuneRACE study and from over a thousand subjects provided by 6 global collaborators.

Each collaborating institution followed its own protocols to collect whole blood in K2EDTA tubes. Collaborator samples were shipped for TCRbeta analysis as frozen whole blood, isolated PBMCs, or DNA extracted from either sample type. General conclusions and limits of the study: Clinical and demographic metadata were provided uncurated, with the amount varying by source and participant.

Via the germline V gene, CDR1 is SGHVS and CDR2 FNYEAQ. V loses 1 base, J loses 5 bases, and the germline ends lie 12 bases apart. From its cysteine to its phenylalanine, the CDR3 spans 16 amino acids. Here the CDR3 DNA is all that survives: 48 bases in frame from base 1. The V gene is TRBV7-6 and the J gene is TRBJ1-6; TRBD1 is possibly the D segment (5 matching bases). Sequencing was performed on peripheral blood. The TCR comes from a woman in her forties or fifties with acute or convalescent COVID-19. The CDR3 is CASSLDLPGNNSPLHF. The nucleotides read TGTGCCAGCAGCTTAGACCTGCCAGGGAATAATTCACCCCTCCACTTT.